This T cell receptor (beta chain) was sequenced during a study of shared clonotypes between healthy human individuals. Study observations and caveats: Across subsets, estimated richness was generally greater for naive than for memory populations. Sharing across four donors was highest in naive CD4 (roughly 5%) and lowest in memory CD8 (0.4%).

Germline loops: CDR1 LNHDA, CDR2 SQIVND (reference sequence). V shed 2 bases and J 5 bases; nucleotides not matched to a gene: 9. The CDR3 has 16 amino acids. CD45RA+ naive and CD45RA-negative memory subsets were separated from CD4+ cells. To note about this clone: The antigen remains undetermined.

The repertoire was sequenced with immunoSEQ multiplex PCR; TCRdb's copy has only in-frame clones and lacks some. The sample holds a few million clones, approximately 94% seen once. The chain uses TRBV19 and TRBJ2-7, with TRBD1 identical over 10 bases. The sample taken for sequencing was naive CD4+ T cells sorted from blood. Subset in this sample: CD45RA+ positively selected. The origin of this receptor is a man between 18 and 29 years old in good health. DNA of the CDR3: TGTGCCAGTAGTATACTCAGGGGACAGGGGATCAACGAGCAGTACTTC. This codes for CASSILRGQGINEQYF. Variable domain in full (rest from reference TRBV19 and TRBJ2-7): DGGITQSPKYLFRKEGQNVTLSCEQNLNHDAMYWYRQDPGQGLRLIYYSQIVNDFQKGDIAEGYSVSREKKESFPLTVTSAQKNPTAFYLCASSILRGQGINEQYFGPGTRLTVT.